The T cell receptor beta chain under discussion was sequenced for a study of blood T cell repertoires in COVID-19. This CDR3 contains 14 residues. Germline-derived CDR1 and CDR2 are MNHEY and SMNVEV (reference sequence). V dropped 6 bases and J dropped 7; count of bases not matched to a gene: 5. The protocol was immunoSEQ multiplex PCR, while the TCRdb copy is restricted to in-frame clones and leaves out a portion. The data show roughly 410,000 clones, with about 89% seen just once and 2% to 2.5% held by the top ten. The chain recombines TRBV27 with TRBJ1-6; the match to TRBD1 covers 8 bases. The TCR sequence derives from a woman aged 55-70 years with COVID-19, enrolled during active disease. The sequenced sample consisted of peripheral blood. The CDR3 region is CASRSGQENSPLHF. CDR3 in DNA: TGTGCCAGCAGGTCGGGACAGGAGAATTCACCCCTCCACTTT.